This TCR beta chain appears in the sequencing data of a study of blood T cells in healthy people across ages. Whenever a sample was processed, at least 6.5 million PBMCs were isolated. Primed by a sample-barcoded 5' primer and a J-beta primer mix, a second PCR proceeded for 7 to 11 cycles. TCRdb re-analysed the 5' RACE reads in MiXCR, keeping a single row per CDR3 protein. The data show about 1.8 million distinct CDR3 sequences, roughly 50% seen once. Germline V gene lookup returns CDR1 SGHVS and CDR2 FQNEAQ. V shed 4 bases and J 0 bases; nucleotides not matched to a gene: 11. The CDR3 length is 17 residues.

The specimen was blood. This receptor was obtained from a woman aged 35 to 49 in good health. This chain links TRBV7-8 with TRBJ2-7; 8 nucleotides agree with TRBD1. As DNA, the CDR3 is TGTGCCAGCAGCTCGTTCACCTGGACAGGGAACTCCTACGAGCAGTACTTC. Amino acids: CASSSFTWTGNSYEQYF.